Listed here are 18 T cell receptor beta chains from one sample, sequenced in a study of cytomegalovirus exposure and HLA in healthy donors. Researchers ran the PCR with 60 Vbeta and 13 Jbeta primers. Using immunoSEQ multiplex PCR, the repertoire was profiled, and TCRdb retains in-frame clones only, with some absent. The top ten clones hold approximately 3% of a sample with more than 95,000 clones, 69% of them seen once. Sequenced input: PBMCs. These receptors were obtained from a man aged 25-40 years in good health and CMV-seronegative.

The V and J genes are TRBV7-8 and TRBJ2-7, with 13 bases that match TRBD2. After removal of 2 bases from V and 2 bases from J, the junction contained 3 bases not matched to a gene. This CDR3 contains 16 residues. Germline-derived CDR1 and CDR2 are SGHVS and FQNEAQ. The CDR3 DNA reads TGTGCCAGCAGCTTATCCACTAGCGGGAGGGCCTACGAGCAGTACTTC. Its protein is CASSLSTSGRAYEQYF.

This chain links TRBV27 with TRBJ2-1; 9 bases match TRBD1. The V gene's germline CDR1 is MNHEY and CDR2 SMNVEV (reference sequence). This CDR3 region has 14 residues. V lost 4 bases and J lost 9; bases outside the gene matches: 7. In nucleotides, the CDR3 is TGTGCCAGCAGTTATCAACAGGGGGCGACTGAGCAGTTCTTC. The encoded protein is CASSYQQGATEQFF.

This sequence joins TRBV14 and TRBJ2-1; TRBD2 matches 15 bases. CDR3 length: 18 residues. The J segment lost 7 bases and the V segment lost 0 bases, leaving 7 bases of the junction unmatched. The germline V gene has CDR1 SGHDN and CDR2 FVKESK. This CDR3 is CASSQELGLAGGGNEQFF. CDR3 bases: TGTGCCAGCAGCCAAGAATTGGGACTAGCGGGAGGAGGTAATGAGCAGTTCTTC.

This chain joins TRBV7-3 and TRBJ2-2; D gene uncertain. V lost 0 bases and J 13 bases, leaving 15 bases between the germline ends. In germline, CDR1 is SGHTA, CDR2 FQGTGA. The CDR3 extends over 14 amino acids. As DNA, the CDR3 is TGTGCCAGCAGCTTAACGTCCGGCTCAGGCTTGCTGTTTTTT. The encoded protein is CASSLTSGSGLLFF.

The count of this clone is one. The chain is built from TRBV25-1 and TRBJ2-1; D gene uncertain. V lost 4 bases and J 3 bases, leaving 7 bases between the germline ends. The germline gives CDR1 MGHDK, CDR2 SYGVNS. This CDR3 spans 13 amino acids. CDR3 in amino acids: CASSVVHYNEQFF. The CDR3 DNA reads as TGTGCCAGCAGTGTAGTCCACTACAATGAGCAGTTCTTC.

The chain joins TRBV30 to TRBJ1-1; 7 bases are shared with TRBD1. CDR3 size: 15 residues. Germline CDR1 GTSNPN, CDR2 SVGIG (reference sequence). The trim removed 3 bases at V and 4 bases at J, leaving 11 bases unmatched. CDR3 DNA: TGTGCCTGGAGAAGAACAAACACAGGGGTCACTGAAGCTTTCTTT. Amino acid sequence: CAWRRTNTGVTEAFF.

This chain connects TRBV19 to TRBJ1-3; 12 nucleotides align to TRBD2. Gene TRBJ2-2 matches the end of the DNA better, so the J call may be wrong. Per germline, CDR1 LNHDA and CDR2 SQIVND (reference sequence). The CDR3 is made up of 16 amino acids. CDR3 loop: CASGPDRLAGAGELFF. CDR3 coding DNA: TGTGCCAGTGGTCCGGACCGACTAGCGGGAGCCGGGGAGCTGTTTTTT.

The sample holds a few counts of this clone. V and J are TRBV6-7 and TRBJ1-6; possible D gene TRBD1, 5 bases. TRBV6-7 is flagged as an ORF with uncertain function. The CDR3 covers 11 residues. The V and J ends lost 6 bases and 19 bases respectively, with 16 bases between them. In DNA form, the CDR3 reads TGTGCCAGCAGCTCCCATGGGGACTGTCACTTT. The encoded protein is CASSSHGDCHF.

The V call is TRBV25-1, the J call TRBJ2-2; 7 bases line up with TRBD2. V shed 6 bases and J 6 bases; nucleotides not matched to a gene: 7. Germline values: CDR1 MGHDK, CDR2 SYGVNS. This CDR3 has 14 amino acids. The CDR3 DNA is TGTGCCAGCAGGGGGGGGTATGGGTCCGGGGAGCTGTTTTTT. It translates to CASRGGYGSGELFF.

This clone appeared once. This sequence joins TRBV11-2 and TRBJ1-1, with 7 bases matching TRBD1. The CDR3 runs to 12 residues. Germline V gives CDR1 SGHAT, CDR2 FQNNGV. V shed 4 bases, J shed 8 bases, and the junction held 4 bases outside the gene matches. CDR3 loop: CASSSLQGEAFF. The CDR3 region has the DNA TGTGCCAGCAGCTCCCTACAGGGGGAAGCTTTCTTT.

The chain has TRBV28 and TRBJ1-2; 8 bases are shared with TRBD1. The CDR3 totals 14 residues. Germline-derived CDR1 and CDR2 are MDHEN and SYDVKM. Trimming cost V 1 base and J 8 bases; bases outside gene matches: 6. In nucleotides, the CDR3 is TGTGCCAGCAGTTTATTCGGCAGGGGGCACGGCTACACCTTC. It translates to CASSLFGRGHGYTF.

There are a few counts of this clone. V gene TRBV28 combines with J gene TRBJ2-3; 9 nucleotides agree with TRBD1. This CDR3 spans 15 amino acids. Germline V gives CDR1 MDHEN, CDR2 SYDVKM. Trimming cost V 5 bases and J 2 bases; bases outside gene matches: 5. Here the CDR3 reads CASSPGQGDTDTQYF. CDR3 nucleotide sequence: TGTGCCAGCAGTCCGGGACAGGGAGACACAGATACGCAGTATTTT.

This chain joins TRBV30 and TRBJ1-1; possible D gene TRBD1, 5 bases. Germline CDR1 GTSNPN, CDR2 SVGIG (reference sequence). Trimming stripped 2 bases from V and 6 bases from J, with 10 bases between. The CDR3 runs to 12 residues. The CDR3 protein is CAWSLGASEAFF. For the CDR3, the DNA is TGTGCCTGGAGTCTAGGGGCGTCTGAAGCTTTCTTT.

The chain has TRBV10-3 and TRBJ1-1; D remains ambiguous. V lost 3 bases to trimming and J lost 0 bases, with 11 bases between them. The CDR3 has 15 residues. CDR1 is ENHRY and CDR2 is SYGVKD in the germline V gene. CDR3 loop: CAISDPQRVNTEAFF. The DNA for the CDR3 is TGTGCCATCAGTGACCCCCAAAGAGTGAACACTGAAGCTTTCTTT.

This clone showed up just once. The junction does not match germline at one end; this may be a read error. This rearrangement joins TRBV11-3 to TRBJ2-4; 8 nucleotides line up with TRBD2. The CDR3 spans 14 residues. CDR1 is SGHNT and CDR2 is YENEEA in the germline V gene. CDR3 coding DNA: TGTGCCAGCAGCCGGAACGGGAGGGAGAACAGTCAGTACTTC. Protein sequence: CASSRNGRENSQYF.

The gene calls are TRBV18 and TRBJ2-7, with D possibly matching TRBD1 (6 bases). The germline gives CDR1 KGHSH, CDR2 LQKENI. V gave up 6 bases and J gave up 6 bases, with 24 bases separating them. The CDR3 length is 16 residues. The CDR3 region has the DNA TGTGCCAGCTCGGGCGACCATACAGGGACGGCTGGCGAGCAGTACTTC. Encoded protein: CASSGDHTGTAGEQYF.

The chain is built from TRBV9 and TRBJ2-2; 9 positions match TRBD2. J was trimmed by 0 bases and V by 1 base; bases with no gene match: 4. The CDR3 sequence is 17 residues long. CDR1 and CDR2 (germline): SGDLS, YYNGEE. The DNA for the CDR3 is TGTGCCAGCAGCGTACCTGCGGGAGGGCCGAACACCGGGGAGCTGTTTTTT. It encodes CASSVPAGGPNTGELFF.

This chain uses TRBV6-5 with TRBJ1-6; TRBD1 aligns across 9 bases. This CDR3 is 14 amino acids long. Germline-derived CDR1 and CDR2 are MNHEY and SVGAGI. Unmatched junction bases numbered 5, after V lost 1 base and J lost 13 bases. CDR3 bases: TGTGCCAGCAGTTACTTGGACAGGGGTTCTCCCCTCCACTTT. Amino acid sequence: CASSYLDRGSPLHF.